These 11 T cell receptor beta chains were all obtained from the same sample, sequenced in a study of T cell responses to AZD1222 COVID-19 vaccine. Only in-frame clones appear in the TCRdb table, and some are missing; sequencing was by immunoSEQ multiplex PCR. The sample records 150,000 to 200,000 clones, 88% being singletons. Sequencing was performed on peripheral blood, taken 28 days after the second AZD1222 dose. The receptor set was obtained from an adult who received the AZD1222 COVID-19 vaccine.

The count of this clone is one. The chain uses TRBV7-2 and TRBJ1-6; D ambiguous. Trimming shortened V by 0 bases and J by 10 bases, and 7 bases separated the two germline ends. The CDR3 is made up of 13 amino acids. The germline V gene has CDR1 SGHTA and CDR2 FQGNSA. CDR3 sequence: CASSLAEGSPLHF. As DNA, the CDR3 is TGTGCCAGCAGCTTAGCGGAGGGCTCACCCCTCCACTTT.

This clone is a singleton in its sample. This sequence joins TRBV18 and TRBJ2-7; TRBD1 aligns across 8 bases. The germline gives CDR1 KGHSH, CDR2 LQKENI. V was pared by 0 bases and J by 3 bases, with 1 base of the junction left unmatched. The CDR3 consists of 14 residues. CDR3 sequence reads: CASSPPGQGYEQYF. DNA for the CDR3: TGTGCCAGCTCACCACCCGGACAGGGCTACGAGCAGTACTTC.

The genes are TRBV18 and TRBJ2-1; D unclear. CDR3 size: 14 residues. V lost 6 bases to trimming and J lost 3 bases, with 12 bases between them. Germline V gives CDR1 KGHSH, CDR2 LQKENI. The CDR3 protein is CASSWADLYNEQFF. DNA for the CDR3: TGTGCCAGCTCTTGGGCCGATCTCTACAATGAGCAGTTCTTC.

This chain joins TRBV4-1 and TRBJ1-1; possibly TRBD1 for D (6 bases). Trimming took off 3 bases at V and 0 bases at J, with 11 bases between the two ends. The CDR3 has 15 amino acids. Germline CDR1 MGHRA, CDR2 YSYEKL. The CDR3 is CASSQATGLNTEAFF. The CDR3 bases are TGCGCCAGCAGCCAGGCGACAGGCCTGAACACTGAAGCTTTCTTT.

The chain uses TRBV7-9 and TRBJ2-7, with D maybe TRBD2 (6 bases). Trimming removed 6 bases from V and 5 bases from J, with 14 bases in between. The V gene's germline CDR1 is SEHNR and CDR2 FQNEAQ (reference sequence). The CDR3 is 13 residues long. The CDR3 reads CASRIEGGHEQYF. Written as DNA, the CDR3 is TGTGCCAGCAGAATAGAGGGAGGCCACGAGCAGTACTTC.

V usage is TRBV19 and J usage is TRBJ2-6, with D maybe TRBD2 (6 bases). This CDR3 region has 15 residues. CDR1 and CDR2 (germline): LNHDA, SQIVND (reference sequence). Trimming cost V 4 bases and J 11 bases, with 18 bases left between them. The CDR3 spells CASSTPPGGPDVLTF. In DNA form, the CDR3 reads TGTGCCAGTAGTACCCCCCCCGGAGGGCCGGACGTCCTGACTTTC.

The CDR3 loop reads CASSNRIGLPYEQYF. CDR3 coding DNA: TGTGCCAGCAGTAATCGTATCGGCCTTCCCTACGAGCAGTACTTC. V and J are TRBV27 and TRBJ2-7; D is uncertain. The germline CDR1 and CDR2 sequences are MNHEY and SMNVEV (reference sequence). Trimming pared 5 bases from V and 2 bases from J, leaving 16 bases between. The CDR3 spans 15 residues.

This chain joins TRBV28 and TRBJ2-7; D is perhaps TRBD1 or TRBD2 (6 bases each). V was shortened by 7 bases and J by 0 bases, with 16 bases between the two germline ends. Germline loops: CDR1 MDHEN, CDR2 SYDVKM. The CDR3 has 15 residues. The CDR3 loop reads CASTRGGTPSYEQYF. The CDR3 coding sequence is TGTGCCAGCACCCGGGGCGGGACACCCTCCTACGAGCAGTACTTC.

This chain's CDR3 is CASSPLGYEQYF. The DNA of the CDR3 is TGTGCCAGCAGCCCCCTTGGCTACGAGCAGTACTTC. V usage is TRBV7-9 and J usage is TRBJ2-7; D is uncertain. Looked up from germline, CDR1 is SEHNR and CDR2 is FQNEAQ (reference sequence). V was clipped by 5 bases and J by 3 bases, with 8 bases between them. The CDR3 is 12 residues long.

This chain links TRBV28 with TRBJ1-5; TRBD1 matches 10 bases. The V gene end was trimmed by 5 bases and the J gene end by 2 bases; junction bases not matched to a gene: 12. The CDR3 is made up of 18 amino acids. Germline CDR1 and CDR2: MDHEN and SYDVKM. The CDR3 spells CASSDTTGGLFGNQPQHF. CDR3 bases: TGTGCCAGCAGTGACACGACAGGGGGCCTTTTTGGCAATCAGCCCCAGCATTTT.

CDR3 region: CASSGGLGYEQYF. The CDR3 DNA reads as TGTGCCAGCAGCGGGGGACTAGGCTACGAGCAGTACTTC. The J gene is TRBJ2-7, the V gene TRBV9, with 8 nucleotides matching TRBD2. CDR3 length equals 13 residues. Germline CDR1 is SGDLS and CDR2 is YYNGEE. V trimming: 3 bases; J trimming: 3 bases; junction bases outside the gene matches: 2.